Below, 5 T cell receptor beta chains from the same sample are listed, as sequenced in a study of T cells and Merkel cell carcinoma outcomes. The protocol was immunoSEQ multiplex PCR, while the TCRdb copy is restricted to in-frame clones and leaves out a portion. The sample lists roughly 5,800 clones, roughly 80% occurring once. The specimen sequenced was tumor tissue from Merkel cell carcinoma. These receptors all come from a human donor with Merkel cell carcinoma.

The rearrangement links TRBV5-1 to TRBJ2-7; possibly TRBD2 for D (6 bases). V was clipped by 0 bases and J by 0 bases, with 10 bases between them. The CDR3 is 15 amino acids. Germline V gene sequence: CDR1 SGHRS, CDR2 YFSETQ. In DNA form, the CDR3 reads TGCGCCAGCAGCTTGGGGCAGGACTACTCCTACGAGCAGTACTTC. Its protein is CASSLGQDYSYEQYF.

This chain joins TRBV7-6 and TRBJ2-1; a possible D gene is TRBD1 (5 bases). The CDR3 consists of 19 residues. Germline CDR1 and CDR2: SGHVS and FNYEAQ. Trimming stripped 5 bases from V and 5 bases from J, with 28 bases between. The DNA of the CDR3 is TGTGCCAGCAGCGCAGGGTTCGGAAGGACCCCGGAATCAGACAATGAGCAGTTCTTC. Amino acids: CASSAGFGRTPESDNEQFF.

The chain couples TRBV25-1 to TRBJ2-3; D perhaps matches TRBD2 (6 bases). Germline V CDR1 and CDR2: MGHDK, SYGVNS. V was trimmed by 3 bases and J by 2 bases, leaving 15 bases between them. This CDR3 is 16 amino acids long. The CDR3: CASSDPTSPFTDTQYF. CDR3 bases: TGTGCCAGCAGTGACCCGACTAGTCCCTTCACAGATACGCAGTATTTT.

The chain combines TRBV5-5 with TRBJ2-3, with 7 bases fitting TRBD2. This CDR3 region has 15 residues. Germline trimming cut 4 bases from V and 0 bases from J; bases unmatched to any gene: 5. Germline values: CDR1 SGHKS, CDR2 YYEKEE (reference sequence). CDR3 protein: CASSEGLVSTDTQYF. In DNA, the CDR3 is TGTGCCAGCAGCGAAGGACTAGTTAGCACAGATACGCAGTATTTT.

CDR3 amino acids: CASSLGGYEQYF. CDR3 sequence (DNA): TGTGCCAGCAGTTTGGGGGGCTACGAGCAGTACTTC. The V gene is TRBV28, the J gene TRBJ2-7; maybe TRBD2 (6 bases). Germline V gene sequence: CDR1 MDHEN, CDR2 SYDVKM. V was cut by 3 bases and J by 3 bases, with 6 bases left in between. The CDR3 covers 12 residues.